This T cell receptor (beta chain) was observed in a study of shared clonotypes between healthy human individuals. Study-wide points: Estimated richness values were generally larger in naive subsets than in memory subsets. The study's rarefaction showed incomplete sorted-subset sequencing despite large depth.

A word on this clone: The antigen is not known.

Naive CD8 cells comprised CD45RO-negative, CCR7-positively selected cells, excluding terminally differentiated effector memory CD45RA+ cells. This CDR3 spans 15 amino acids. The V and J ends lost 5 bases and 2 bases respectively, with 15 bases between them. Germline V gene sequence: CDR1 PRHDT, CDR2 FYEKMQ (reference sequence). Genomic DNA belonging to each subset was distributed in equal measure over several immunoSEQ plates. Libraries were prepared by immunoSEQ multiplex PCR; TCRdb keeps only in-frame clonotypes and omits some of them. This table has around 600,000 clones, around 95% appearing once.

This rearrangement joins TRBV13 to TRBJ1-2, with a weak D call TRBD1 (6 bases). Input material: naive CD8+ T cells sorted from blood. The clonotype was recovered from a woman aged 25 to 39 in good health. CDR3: CASSREQGPNYGYTF. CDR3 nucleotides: TGTGCCAGCAGCCGTGAGCAGGGGCCCAACTATGGCTACACCTTC.